Reported below is one T cell receptor (beta chain). Antigen unknown. Amplification of TCR beta CDR3 regions was performed using RNA transcripts as template. First-round RT-PCR of the TCR CDR3 relied on the HTBI primer set. TCRdb recomputed calls from the multiplex PCR reads with MiXCR, one row per CDR3 protein. The sample records roughly 100,000 distinct CDR3 sequences, 40% to 50% being singletons. Trimming at V came to 0 bases and at J to 11 bases, leaving 11 bases not matched to a gene. CDR1 and CDR2 (germline): MGHRA, YSYEKL. The CDR3 is 15 residues long. This record belongs to a study of T cells in Graves' hyperthyroidism and ophthalmopathy. Findings of the study overall: Most expanded thyroid clonotypes above 0.001 also appeared in blood. Median prediction lead before ophthalmopathy onset was six to eight months with the model. A model of 13 V-J pairs discriminated ophthalmopathy from stable hyperthyroidism.

Patients aged 18 to 65 with hyperthyroidism were newly diagnosed, with duration under 2 months. Specimen: blood. The sequence derives from a man aged 35-49 years with Graves' hyperthyroidism. The V and J genes are TRBV4-1 and TRBJ2-3; 7 bases align to TRBD2. CDR3 sequence reads: CASSQDGAGVDEQYF. The CDR3 DNA reads as TGCGCCAGCAGCCAAGATGGGGCGGGGGTGGATGAGCAGTATTTT.